The clone carrying this T cell receptor beta chain is a singleton in its sample. Researchers took RNA transcripts and amplified the TCR beta CDR3 regions from them. The TCR CDR3 was amplified in a first-round RT-PCR using the HTBI primer set. TCRdb re-analysed the multiplex PCR reads in MiXCR, keeping a single row per CDR3 protein. Among hundreds of thousands of distinct CDR3 sequences listed, 30% to 40% were seen once. The CDR3 is 12 residues long. Per germline, CDR1 MGHDK and CDR2 SYGVNS. The sample is drawn from a study of T cells in Graves' hyperthyroidism and ophthalmopathy. Specimen: blood. This rearrangement joins TRBV25-1 to TRBJ1-2, with D uncertain. The source is a woman in her forties with Graves' hyperthyroidism. The CDR3 here is CARRQPTYGYTF. CDR3 DNA: TGTGCTAGACGGCAGCCTACCTATGGCTACACCTTC.